The T cell receptor (beta chain) under discussion was sequenced for a study of cytomegalovirus exposure and HLA in healthy donors. General study points: TRBV6-2, TRBV6-3 and other indistinguishable V segments were excluded. Follow-up analysis seemed to connect common viral pathogens with several of the most significant clusters identified.

Trimming pared 0 bases from V and 3 bases from J, leaving 9 bases between. The germline V gene has CDR1 SGDLS and CDR2 YYNGEE. The CDR3 covers 14 residues. Each of the donors was a healthy bone marrow donor. Each donor was nominally healthy when sampled (though unrecorded immune exposures were likely). Turning to this clone: The antigen is not known.

PCR primers comprised 60 Vbeta and 13 Jbeta primers. Repertoires were generated with immunoSEQ multiplex PCR, while TCRdb's copy carries only in-frame clones and drops some. The sample includes tens of thousands of clones, roughly 84% of them seen just once. The sequencing sample was made of PBMCs. The source of this sequence is a young man in good health and CMV-seronegative. This rearrangement joins TRBV9 to TRBJ1-2, with unresolved D. The CDR3 loop reads CASSVGGTDYGYTF. The CDR3 region has the DNA TGTGCCAGCAGCGTAGGCGGCACCGACTATGGCTACACCTTC.